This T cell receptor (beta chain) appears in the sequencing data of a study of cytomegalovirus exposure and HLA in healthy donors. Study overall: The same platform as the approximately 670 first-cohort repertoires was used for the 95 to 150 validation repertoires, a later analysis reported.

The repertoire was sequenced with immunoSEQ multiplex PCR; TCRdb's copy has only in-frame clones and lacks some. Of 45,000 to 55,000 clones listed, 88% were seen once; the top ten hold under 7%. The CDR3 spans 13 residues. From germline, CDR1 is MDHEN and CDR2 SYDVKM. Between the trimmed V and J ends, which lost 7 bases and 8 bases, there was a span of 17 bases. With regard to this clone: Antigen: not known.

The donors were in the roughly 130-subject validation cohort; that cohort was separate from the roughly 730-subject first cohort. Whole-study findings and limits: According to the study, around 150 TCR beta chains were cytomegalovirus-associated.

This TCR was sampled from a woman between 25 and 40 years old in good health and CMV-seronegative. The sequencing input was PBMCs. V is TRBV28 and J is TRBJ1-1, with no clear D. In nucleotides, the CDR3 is TGTGCCAGCACCCCCGGTTTAAATCCAGAAGCTTTCTTT. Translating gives CASTPGLNPEAFF.